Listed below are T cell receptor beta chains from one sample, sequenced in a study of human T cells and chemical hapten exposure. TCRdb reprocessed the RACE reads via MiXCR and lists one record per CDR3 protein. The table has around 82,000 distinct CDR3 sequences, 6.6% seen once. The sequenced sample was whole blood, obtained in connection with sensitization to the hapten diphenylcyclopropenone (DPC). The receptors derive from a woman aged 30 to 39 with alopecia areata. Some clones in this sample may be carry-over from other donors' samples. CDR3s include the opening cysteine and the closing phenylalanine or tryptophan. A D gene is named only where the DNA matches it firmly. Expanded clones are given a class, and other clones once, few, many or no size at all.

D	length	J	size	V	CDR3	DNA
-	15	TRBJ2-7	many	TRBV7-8	CASSQVPRSSYEQYF	TGTGCCAGCAGCCAGGTGCCGAGGAGCTCCTACGAGCAGTACTTC
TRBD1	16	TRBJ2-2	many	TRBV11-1	CASSLGTGKNTGELFF	TGTGCCAGCAGCTTGGGGACAGGGAAGAACACCGGGGAGCTGTTTTTT
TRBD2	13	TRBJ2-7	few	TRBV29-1	CSVEGLASYEQYF	TGCAGCGTTGAGGGACTAGCGAGCTACGAGCAGTACTTC
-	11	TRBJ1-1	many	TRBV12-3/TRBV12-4	CASSLGGEAFF	TGTGCCAGCAGTTTAGGGGGGGAAGCTTTCTTT
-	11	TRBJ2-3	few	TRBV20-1	CSARRSDTQYF	TGCAGTGCGCGAAGATCAGATACGCAGTATTTT
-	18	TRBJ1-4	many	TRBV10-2	CASSDHVGGPHSNEKLFF	TGCGCCAGCAGTGACCACGTGGGGGGTCCCCATTCTAATGAAAAACTGTTTTTT
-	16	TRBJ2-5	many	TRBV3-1	CASSQDLGETQETQYF	TGTGCCAGCAGCCAAGATCTGGGGGAAACACAAGAGACCCAGTACTTC
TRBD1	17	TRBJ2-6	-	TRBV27	CASSLRDRGSGANVLTF	TGTGCCAGCAGTTTACGGGACAGAGGCTCTGGGGCCAACGTCCTGACTTTC
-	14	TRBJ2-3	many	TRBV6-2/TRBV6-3	CASSLSLRTDTQYF	TGTGCCAGCAGTCTGTCCTTGCGCACAGATACGCAGTATTTT
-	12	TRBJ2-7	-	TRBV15	CATSRDRYEQYF	TGTGCCACCAGCAGAGATAGGTACGAGCAGTACTTC
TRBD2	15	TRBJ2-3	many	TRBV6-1	CASSSGLAGSDTQYF	TGTGCCAGCAGCTCGGGACTAGCGGGCTCAGATACGCAGTATTTT
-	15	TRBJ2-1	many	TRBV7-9	CASSLNKFPYNEQFF	TGTGCCAGCAGCTTAAACAAGTTTCCCTACAATGAGCAGTTCTTC
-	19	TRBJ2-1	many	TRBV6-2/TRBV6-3	CASSAAPGQTNFSYNEQFF	TGTGCCAGCAGTGCCGCTCCCGGACAAACCAATTTCTCCTACAATGAGCAGTTCTTC
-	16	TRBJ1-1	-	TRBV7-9	CASTTGAGSGDTEAFF	TGTGCCAGCACCACGGGGGCAGGGTCGGGCGACACTGAAGCTTTCTTT
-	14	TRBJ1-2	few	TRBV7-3	CASSLQQGNYGYTF	TGTGCCAGCAGCCTACAGCAGGGAAACTATGGCTACACCTTC
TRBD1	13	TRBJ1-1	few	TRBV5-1	CASSPTGAEEAFF	TGCGCCAGCAGCCCCACAGGGGCCGAAGAAGCTTTCTTT
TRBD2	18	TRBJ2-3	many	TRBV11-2	CASSPGLAPMRSTDTQYF	TGTGCCAGCAGCCCGGGACTAGCCCCGATGAGAAGCACAGATACGCAGTATTTT
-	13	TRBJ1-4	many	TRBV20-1	CSAREREYEKLFF	TGCAGTGCGAGAGAGCGGGAGTATGAAAAACTGTTTTTT
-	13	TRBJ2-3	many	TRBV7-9	CASSLLGADTQYF	TGTGCCAGCAGCCTCTTGGGGGCTGATACGCAGTATTTT
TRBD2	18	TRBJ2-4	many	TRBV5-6	CASQPGLAGGLSKNIQYF	TGTGCCAGCCAGCCGGGACTAGCGGGGGGGCTCTCCAAAAACATTCAGTACTTC
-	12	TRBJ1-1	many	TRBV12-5	CASGTIPNEAFF	TGTGCTAGTGGCACTATCCCTAACGAAGCTTTCTTT
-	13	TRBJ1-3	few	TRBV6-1	CASTRSLGNTIYF	TGTGCCAGCACTAGGAGTCTTGGAAACACCATATATTTT
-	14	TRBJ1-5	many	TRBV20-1	CSASPPGDYWAQHF	TGCAGTGCTAGCCCCCCAGGGGACTACTGGGCCCAGCATTTT
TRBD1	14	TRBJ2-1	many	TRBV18	CASSRGQGNNEQFF	TGTGCCAGCTCACGCGGACAGGGTAACAATGAGCAGTTCTTC
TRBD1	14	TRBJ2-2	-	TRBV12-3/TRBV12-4	CASRYRGNTGELFF	TGTGCCAGCAGATACAGGGGGAACACCGGGGAGCTGTTTTTT
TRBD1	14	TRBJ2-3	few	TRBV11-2	CASSSDRGQDTQYF	TGTGCCAGCAGCTCGGACAGGGGGCAAGATACGCAGTATTTT